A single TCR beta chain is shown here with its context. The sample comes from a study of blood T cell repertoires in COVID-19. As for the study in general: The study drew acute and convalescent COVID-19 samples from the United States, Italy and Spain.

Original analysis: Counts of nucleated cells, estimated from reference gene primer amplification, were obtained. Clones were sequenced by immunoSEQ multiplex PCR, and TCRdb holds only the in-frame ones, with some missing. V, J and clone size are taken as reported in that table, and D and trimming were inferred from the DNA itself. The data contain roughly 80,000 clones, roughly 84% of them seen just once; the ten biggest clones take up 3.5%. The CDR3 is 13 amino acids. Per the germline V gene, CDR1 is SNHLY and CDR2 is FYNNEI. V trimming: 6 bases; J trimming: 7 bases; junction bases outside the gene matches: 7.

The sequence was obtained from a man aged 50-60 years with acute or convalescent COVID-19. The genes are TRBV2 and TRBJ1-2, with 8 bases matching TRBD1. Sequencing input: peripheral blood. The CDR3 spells CASRADRGVGYTF. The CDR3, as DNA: TGTGCCAGCAGGGCTGACAGGGGAGTTGGCTACACCTTC.